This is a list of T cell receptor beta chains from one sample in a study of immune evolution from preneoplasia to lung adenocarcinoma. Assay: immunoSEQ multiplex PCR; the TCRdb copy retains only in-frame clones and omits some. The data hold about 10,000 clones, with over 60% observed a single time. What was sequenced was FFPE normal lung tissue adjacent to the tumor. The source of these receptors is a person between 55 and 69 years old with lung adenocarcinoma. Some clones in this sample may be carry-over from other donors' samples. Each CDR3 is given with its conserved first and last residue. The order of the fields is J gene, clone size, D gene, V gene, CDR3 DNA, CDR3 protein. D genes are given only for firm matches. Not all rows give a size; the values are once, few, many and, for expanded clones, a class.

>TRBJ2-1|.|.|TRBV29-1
TGCAGCGTTGTCGTGGGAGTTTCGAAGCAGTTCTTC
CSVVVGVSKQFF
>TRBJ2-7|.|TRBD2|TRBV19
TGTGCCAGTAGTCCCAGCGGGAGGGCCTCCTACGAGCAGTACTTC
CASSPSGRASYEQYF
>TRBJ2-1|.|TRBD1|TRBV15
TGTGCCACCAGCAGAAAGGGACAGGAATCCTTTAAGCAGTTCTTC
CATSRKGQESFKQFF
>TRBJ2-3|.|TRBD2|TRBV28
TGTGCCAGCAGTTCCCGGACTAGAGAACCAGATACGCAGTATTTT
CASSSRTREPDTQYF
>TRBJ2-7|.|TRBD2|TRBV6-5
TGTGCCAGCAGAACCGGGACTAGCGGCCCCTACGAGCAGTACTTC
CASRTGTSGPYEQYF
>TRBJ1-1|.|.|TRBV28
TGTGCCAGCAGTTTACTTTACAGCGGGGCTTTCTTT
CASSLLYSGAFF
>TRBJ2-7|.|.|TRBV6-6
TGTGCCAGCAGGCGCGATGGGGTCGCGGGGTACGAGCAGTACTTC
CASRRDGVAGYEQYF
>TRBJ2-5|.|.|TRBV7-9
TGTGCCAGCAGCGTATCCCCAGAGACCCAGTACTTC
CASSVSPETQYF
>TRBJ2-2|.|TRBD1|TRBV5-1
TGCGCCAGCAGCAAGACGGCAACAGGGGACGGGGAGCTGTTTTTT
CASSKTATGDGELFF
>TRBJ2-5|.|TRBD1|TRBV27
TGTGCCAGCAGCCTTGACAGGGCGGTGACCCAGTACTTC
CASSLDRAVTQYF
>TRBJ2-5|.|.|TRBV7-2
TGTGCCAGCAGCCCCTCCGATTATGCGACCCAGTACTTC
CASSPSDYATQYF
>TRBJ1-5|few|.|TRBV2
TGTGCCAGCAGTGAAGCGCTGGGGGGCCATCAGCCCCAGCATTTT
CASSEALGGHQPQHF
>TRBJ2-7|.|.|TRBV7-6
TGTGCCAGCAGCTTTAGCGGCTCCTACGAGCAGTACTTC
CASSFSGSYEQYF
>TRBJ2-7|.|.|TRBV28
TGTGCCAGCAGCCAAACCTCGACAGATCTGCAGTACTTC
CASSQTSTDLQYF
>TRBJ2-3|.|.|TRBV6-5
TGTGCCAGCAGTTACACTAGCACAGATACGCAGTATTTT
CASSYTSTDTQYF
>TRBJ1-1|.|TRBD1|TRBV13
TGTGCCAGCAGCTTGGGACAGGGGAACACTGAAGCTTTCTTT
CASSLGQGNTEAFF
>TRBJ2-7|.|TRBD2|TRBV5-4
TGTGCCAGCAGCGCTGGGACTAGCGTTTCCTACGAGCAGTACTTC
CASSAGTSVSYEQYF
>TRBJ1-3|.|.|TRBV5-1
TGCGCCAGCAGCTTGAGCTACTCTGGAAACACCATATATTTT
CASSLSYSGNTIYF
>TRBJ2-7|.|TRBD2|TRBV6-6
TGTGCCAGCAGTTACTCGGGGACTAGCGGGGAGCAGTACTTC
CASSYSGTSGEQYF
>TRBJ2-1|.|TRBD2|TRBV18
TGTGCCAGCTCACCACCCCGTACTAGCGGGATGGGTGTTGAGCAGTTCTTC
CASSPPRTSGMGVEQFF
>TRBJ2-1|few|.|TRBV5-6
TGTGCCAGCAGCTGGGAACGGAATGAGCAGTTCTTC
CASSWERNEQFF
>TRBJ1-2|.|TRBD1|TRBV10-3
TGTGCCACAGGACAGGGGCAGCTTCCCAACTATGGCTACACCTTC
CATGQGQLPNYGYTF
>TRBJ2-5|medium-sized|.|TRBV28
TGTGCCAGCAAAGGGGCCGCGAGTGGTCTCGGATTAGAGACCCAGTACTTC
CASKGAASGLGLETQYF
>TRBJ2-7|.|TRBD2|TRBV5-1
TGCGCCAGCAGCACCCGGGGGGGGACCTACGAGCAGTACTTC
CASSTRGGTYEQYF
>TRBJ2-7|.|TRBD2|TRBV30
TGTGCCTGGAGTCCACTAGCGGGAGTTTCCTACGAGCAGTACTTC
CAWSPLAGVSYEQYF
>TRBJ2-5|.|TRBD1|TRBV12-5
TGTGCTAGTGGTTTAGGGGCAGGGGGCGAGACCCAGTACTTC
CASGLGAGGETQYF
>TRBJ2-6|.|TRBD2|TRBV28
TGTGCCAGCAGTTTATCTCTAGCGGGAAAAGCCAACGTCCTGACTTTC
CASSLSLAGKANVLTF
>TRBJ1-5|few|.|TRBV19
TGTGCCAGTAGTATAGGCCCGGGGGCAAACAATCAGCCCCAGCATTTT
CASSIGPGANNQPQHF
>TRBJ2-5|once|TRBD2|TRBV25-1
TGTGCCAGCAGTGAGGGGACTAGCGGCCAAGAGACCCAGTACTTC
CASSEGTSGQETQYF
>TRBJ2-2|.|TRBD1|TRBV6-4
TGTGCCAGCAGCAGGACAGGGGAGACCGGGGAGCTGTTTTTT
CASSRTGETGELFF
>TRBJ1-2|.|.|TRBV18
TGTGCCAGCTCACCGGAACCCGACTATGGCTACACCTTC
CASSPEPDYGYTF
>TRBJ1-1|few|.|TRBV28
TGTGCCAGCAGCACCCCGGTTCGAGCTTTCTTT
CASSTPVRAFF
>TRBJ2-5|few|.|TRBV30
TGTGCCTGGAGGGAGATCACAGGGTTAAGTGCTATTCAAGAGACCCAGTACTTC
CAWREITGLSAIQETQYF
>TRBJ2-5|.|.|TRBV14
TGTGCCAGCAGCCAAGTCACAGGGCGACAAGAGACCCAGTACTTC
CASSQVTGRQETQYF